Sequencing of this T cell receptor beta chain was carried out in a study of blood T cell repertoires in COVID-19 (dated by TCRdb to the early 2020s). At the level of the whole study: Collaborator samples came from the United States, Italy and Spain and covered acute and convalescent phases of COVID-19. The material from the prospective study consisted of cDNA or gDNA derived from T cells, B-cell-depleted T cells, or PBMCs. The dataset comprised deeply sampled blood TCRbeta repertoires from subjects exposed to, actively infected with, or recovered from COVID-19. The repertoires were made available in a free public database intended to serve as a resource for research on the immune response to SARS-CoV-2. The samples were drawn from two sources: the first 160 participants of the ongoing ImmuneRACE study, and 1,200 or so subjects contributed by 6 global collaborators. Nearly every sample came with metadata listing a de-identified subject ID, COVID-19 status, age in years and sex. HLA class I and class II types, where available, came from metadata supplied by the sample provider rather than from assay-based typing.

Participants in the prospective study were aged about 18 to 100 years, lived in 24 United States geographic areas, and enrolled through a virtual design. In the prospective study, cohorts were assigned on the basis of participant-reported clinical history obtained from a screening survey and a study questionnaire. Mobile phlebotomists in the prospective study collected whole blood, serum and a nasopharyngeal or oropharyngeal swab from every participant. Over a roughly two-month period, participants in the prospective study had the option of providing additional blood draws and questionnaires. Before DNA extraction, blood samples from the prospective study were shipped at room temperature or frozen. Results and caveats for the whole study, not just this receptor: Clinical and demographic metadata were provided uncurated, with the amount varying by source and participant.

The immunoSEQ Assay, a bias-controlled multiplex PCR, was used to amplify TCRbeta CDR3 regions from genomic DNA. For the original study's pipeline: Nucleated cell counts per sample were estimated from amplification of reference gene primers within the assay. To quantify the absolute abundance of each unique TCRbeta CDR3 rearrangement, sequence reads were collapsed and filtered. For each sample, productive Simpson clonality was calculated by taking the square root of Simpson's diversity index across productive rearrangements. The table was pulled from immuneACCESS by TCRdb, which kept in-frame rearrangements only. Such tables lose some clones; where checked, under half of the loss comes from unresolved V genes, and the rest has no known cause. V and J calls and clone size are as listed in that table; D and trimming were resolved from the DNA. The sample has roughly 430,000 clones on record, 70% to 90% of them singletons. Roughly 2% of the sample lies in the top ten.

As for this clone: Its target antigen remains unknown. One base away there is no much larger clone; base qualities are not given.

The CDR3 contains 15 residues, cysteine and phenylalanine counted. Just CDR3 DNA is preserved here, 45 bases in frame from base 1. Trimming takes 2 bases off V and 4 bases off J; junction bases not matched to a gene: 6. CDR1 and CDR2 are drawn from the germline V gene: MNHNS, SASEGT. Here the chain combines TRBV6-1 and TRBJ2-3; the central 7 bases match TRBD2. The TCR originated in a woman aged 40 to 50 with acute COVID-19. The sequenced sample consisted of PBMCs or T cells enriched from blood (not recorded which). The sequenced DNA: TGTGCCAGCAGTGAACGGGGAAGCGGGGCAGATACGCAGTATTTT. Its amino acids are CASSERGSGADTQYF.